The 18 T cell receptor beta chains reported below all come from one sample, sequenced in a study of identical twins. TCRdb re-analysed the 5' RACE reads in MiXCR, keeping a single row per CDR3 protein. The data contain about 690,000 distinct CDR3 sequences, around 6% of them singletons. Input material: naive T cells sorted from blood. These receptors all come from a man between 18 and 29 years old in good health.

This clonotype was observed many times. This CDR3 is CASSVDPGLAGDYGREQFF. The CDR3 DNA is TGTGCCAGCAGTGTGGATCCGGGACTAGCGGGGGATTATGGGCGTGAGCAGTTCTTC. This sequence joins TRBV2 and TRBJ2-1, with TRBD2 identical over 14 bases. The trim removed 4 bases at V and 9 bases at J, leaving 17 bases unmatched. Germline CDR1 SNHLY, CDR2 FYNNEI. This CDR3 contains 19 residues.

This clonotype has at least ten counts. The chain is built from TRBV7-9 and TRBJ2-1; D gene unclear. Germline values: CDR1 SEHNR, CDR2 FQNEAQ (reference sequence). The CDR3 is 16 amino acids. Deletions cut 1 base from V and 2 bases from J, with 12 bases between. The CDR3 DNA reads as TGTGCCAGCAGCTTAGGAAATCAAATTACCTACAATGAGCAGTTCTTC. This sequence encodes CASSLGNQITYNEQFF.

The rearrangement links TRBV20-1 to TRBJ2-7, with TRBD2 matching 10 bases. V dropped 3 bases and J dropped 8; count of bases not matched to a gene: 10. The CDR3 totals 14 residues. In germline, CDR1 is DFQATT, CDR2 SNEGSKA (reference sequence). In DNA form, the CDR3 reads TGCAGTGCTAGTGGAAGCGGGAGGGCCGTAAAGCAGTACTTC. As protein: CSASGSGRAVKQYF.

This clonotype was counted at least ten times. This chain connects TRBV10-3 to TRBJ2-7; TRBD2 matches 9 bases. V lost 4 bases, J lost 7 bases, and 8 bases stayed unmatched. The CDR3 covers 14 residues. Looked up from germline, CDR1 is ENHRY and CDR2 is SYGVKD. The DNA for the CDR3 is TGTGCCATCAGTGGGCTAGCGGGAATCGGGGAGCAGTACGTC. Translating it yields CAISGLAGIGEQYV.

CDR3 DNA sequence: TGTGCCAGCAGCTTACTTGCCGCAGGGGGCACAGATACGCAGTATTTT. It specifies CASSLLAAGGTDTQYF. The chain has TRBV7-2 and TRBJ2-3; the D gene is possibly TRBD1 (6 bases). The germline V and J ends were trimmed by 2 bases and 1 base, with 13 bases remaining between them. Germline V gene lookup returns CDR1 SGHTA and CDR2 FQGNSA. This CDR3 contains 16 residues.

The chain recombines TRBV10-3 with TRBJ2-7, with 9 bases identical to TRBD2. CDR1 ENHRY and CDR2 SYGVKD come from the germline V gene. This CDR3 is built from 14 residues. V lost 6 bases to trimming and J lost 1 base; unmatched junction nucleotides: 4. The CDR3 spells CAIRAGGLSYEQYF. CDR3 nucleotide sequence: TGTGCCATCAGAGCGGGAGGCTTATCCTACGAGCAGTACTTC.

This clonotype was found a few times. The genes are TRBV6-5 and TRBJ2-3; the match to TRBD2 covers 9 bases. V dropped 2 bases and J dropped 0; count of bases not matched to a gene: 6. This CDR3 spans 17 amino acids. Germline V CDR1 and CDR2: MNHEY, SVGAGI. This CDR3 reads CASSYVIAGASTDTQYF. The CDR3 coding sequence is TGTGCCAGCAGTTACGTCATAGCGGGAGCGAGCACAGATACGCAGTATTTT.

In its sample, this clonotype was seen many times. The CDR3 coding sequence is TGCGCCAGCCGACCACCGCACAGCCGTAGCTCCTACAATGAGCAGTTCTTC. As protein: CASRPPHSRSSYNEQFF. This chain connects TRBV5-1 to TRBJ2-1; no definite D call. CDR1 is SGHRS and CDR2 is YFSETQ in the germline V gene. The CDR3 has 17 residues. Trimming took 7 bases from V and 0 from J, leaving 20 bases between them.

This clonotype showed up many times. The V call is TRBV12-5, the J call TRBJ2-3; D gene ambiguous. Trimming cost V 10 bases and J 0 bases, with 14 bases left between them. Per germline, CDR1 LGHNT and CDR2 FRNRAP. CDR3 length: 14 amino acids. The chain's CDR3 is CATLTSDSTDTQYF. Here the CDR3 DNA reads TGTGCTACCCTCACTTCAGATAGCACAGATACGCAGTATTTT. Together with reference TRBV12-5 and TRBJ2-3, the CDR3 gives the full variable domain: DARVTQTPRHKVTEMGQEVTMRCQPILGHNTVFWYRQTMMQGLELLAYFRNRAPLDDSGMPKDRFSAEMPDATLATLKIQPSEPRDSAVYFCATLTSDSTDTQYFGPGTRLTVL.

At least ten counts were recorded for this clonotype. The chain recombines TRBV6-1 with TRBJ2-1; 11 nucleotides agree with TRBD2. The J segment lost 5 bases and the V segment lost 6 bases, leaving 6 bases of the junction unmatched. The germline V gene encodes CDR1 MNHNS and CDR2 SASEGT. CDR3 length equals 15 residues. The CDR3 sequence: CASSGLAGQDNEQFF. The CDR3 nucleotides read TGTGCCAGCAGCGGACTAGCGGGCCAGGACAATGAGCAGTTCTTC.

This clonotype was detected ten times or more. For the CDR3, the DNA is TGCAGCGCTGCCTTAGCGGGAGGGTTACAGTTCTTC. Translation: CSAALAGGLQFF. The chain employs TRBV29-1 and TRBJ2-1; the match to TRBD2 covers 11 bases. Germline V CDR1 and CDR2: SQVTM, ANQGSEA. Losses at the gene ends were 7 bases for V and 13 bases for J; bases not matched to a gene: 9. CDR3 length: 12 amino acids.

The V gene is TRBV3-1, the J gene TRBJ2-1; D may correspond to TRBD1 or TRBD2 (5 bases each). Germline CDR1 LGHDT, CDR2 YNNKEL (reference sequence). V lost 1 base, J lost 9 bases, and 13 bases lay in between. The CDR3 contains 14 residues. CDR3 in DNA: TGTGCCAGCAGCCAAGTTGGGACCGGCGGTGAGCAGTTCTTC. Amino acids: CASSQVGTGGEQFF.

This clonotype appeared many times. Written as DNA, the CDR3 is TGTGCCAGCAGTTTTTCGAGAGATACGCAGTATTTT. This gives the protein CASSFSRDTQYF. This chain links TRBV12-3 or TRBV12-4 with TRBJ2-3; D gene ambiguous. V was cut by 3 bases and J by 5 bases, with 6 bases left in between. This CDR3 spans 12 amino acids.

This rearrangement joins TRBV20-1 to TRBJ2-3; D call uncertain. CDR3 length: 14 amino acids. V lost 0 bases to trimming and J lost 11 bases, with 18 bases between them. Germline V gene lookup returns CDR1 DFQATT and CDR2 SNEGSKA (reference sequence). The CDR3 bases are TGCAGTGCTAGAGATTTATCAGGTTCTCCGGGGCAGTATTTT. Protein: CSARDLSGSPGQYF.

This clonotype was seen ten or more times. The gene calls are TRBV20-1 and TRBJ1-1, with 7 bases aligning to TRBD1. The length of the CDR3 is 16 residues. Losses at the gene ends were 4 bases for V and 2 bases for J; bases not matched to a gene: 13. The germline CDR1 and CDR2 sequences are DFQATT and SNEGSKA (reference sequence). The DNA for the CDR3 is TGCAGTGCTATAAGGCCCCCAGGACAGGTTAACACTGAAGCTTTCTTT. Amino acid sequence: CSAIRPPGQVNTEAFF.

This clonotype was detected many times. This sequence joins TRBV6-1 and TRBJ1-2; no definite D call. This CDR3 contains 11 residues. Germline-derived CDR1 and CDR2 are MNHNS and SASEGT. Between the trimmed V and J ends, which lost 9 bases and 4 bases, there was a span of 9 bases. In DNA form, the CDR3 reads TGTGCCAGAAGAGGAACCTATGGCTACACCTTC. Translation: CARRGTYGYTF.

This clonotype has at least ten counts. For the CDR3, the DNA is TGCAGTGCTCCCACAGGGCCCTACGAGCAGTACTTC. Amino acids: CSAPTGPYEQYF. The rearrangement links TRBV20-1 to TRBJ2-7, with a tentative D call TRBD1 (6 bases). The germline V and J ends were trimmed by 5 bases and 2 bases, with 10 bases remaining between them. There are 12 residues in the CDR3. Looked up from germline, CDR1 is DFQATT and CDR2 is SNEGSKA (reference sequence).

The CDR3 protein is CASSELRARETQYF. The CDR3 DNA sequence: TGTGCCAGCAGTGAACTGAGGGCCCGGGAGACCCAGTACTTC. This sequence joins TRBV25-1 and TRBJ2-5; D is possibly TRBD2 (5 bases). Germline V gene sequence: CDR1 MGHDK, CDR2 SYGVNS. V shed 2 bases and J shed 5 bases, with 12 bases lying between them. The CDR3 covers 14 residues.